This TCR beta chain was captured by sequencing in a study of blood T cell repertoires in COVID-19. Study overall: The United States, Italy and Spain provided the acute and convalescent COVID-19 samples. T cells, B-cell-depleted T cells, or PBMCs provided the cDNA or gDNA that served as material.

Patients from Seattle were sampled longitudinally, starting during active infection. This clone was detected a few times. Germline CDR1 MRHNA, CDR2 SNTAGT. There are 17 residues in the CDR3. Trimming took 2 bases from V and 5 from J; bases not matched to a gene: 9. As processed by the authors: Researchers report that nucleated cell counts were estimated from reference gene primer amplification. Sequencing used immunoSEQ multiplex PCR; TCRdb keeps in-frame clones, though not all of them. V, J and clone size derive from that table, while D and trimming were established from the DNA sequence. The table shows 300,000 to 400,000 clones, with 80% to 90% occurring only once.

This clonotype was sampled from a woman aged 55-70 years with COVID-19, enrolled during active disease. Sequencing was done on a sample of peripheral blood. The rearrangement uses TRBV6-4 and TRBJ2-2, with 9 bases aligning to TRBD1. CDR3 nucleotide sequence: TGTGCCAGCAGTGACGGGGGGACAGGGCTCGAAACCGGGGAGCTGTTTTTT. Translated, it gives CASSDGGTGLETGELFF.